Below are 16 T cell receptor beta chains sequenced from a single sample in a study of blood T cells in healthy people across ages. Alongside a J-beta primer mix, a sample-barcoded 5' primer served in a second PCR lasting about 7 to 11 cycles. TCRdb reprocessed the 5' RACE reads with MiXCR, giving one entry per CDR3 protein. Here the sample spans roughly 800,000 distinct CDR3 sequences, roughly 50% being singletons. Source material: blood. All receptors derive from a man older than 75 in good health.

This chain connects TRBV9 to TRBJ2-2, with 10 bases matching TRBD2. The CDR3 spans 17 residues. Germline V gene lookup returns CDR1 SGDLS and CDR2 YYNGEE. J gave up 3 bases and V 6 bases, and 11 bases lay outside the gene matches. CDR3: CASNLAGALGDTGELFF. The CDR3, as DNA: TGTGCCAGCAACCTAGCGGGAGCCCTTGGGGACACCGGGGAGCTGTTTTTT. The complete variable domain, with remaining parts taken from reference TRBV9 and TRBJ2-2, reads DSGVTQTPKHLITATGQRVTLRCSPRSGDLSVYWYQQSLDQGLQFLIQYYNGEERAKGNILERFSAQQFPDLHSELNLSSLELGDSALYFCASNLAGALGDTGELFFGEGSRLTVL.

This clonotype was seen only a few times. The chain recombines TRBV7-8 with TRBJ2-1; D is unresolved. The germline CDR1 and CDR2 sequences are SGHVS and FQNEAQ. Between the trimmed V and J ends, which lost 5 bases and 0 bases, there was a span of 14 bases. This CDR3 comprises 16 residues. The CDR3 coding sequence is TGTGCCAGCAGCCCCCCCCAGCGCAGCTCCTACAATGAGCAGTTCTTC. It encodes CASSPPQRSSYNEQFF.

This clonotype occurred once. The CDR3 region is CASSEGSQNRYAYF. For the CDR3, the DNA is TGCGCCAGCAGCGAAGGCAGTCAGAACAGATACGCGTATTTT. This sequence joins TRBV5-1 and TRBJ2-3, with no clear D. Trimming stripped 4 bases from V and 14 bases from J, with 23 bases between. This CDR3 comprises 14 residues. Germline V gene sequence: CDR1 SGHRS, CDR2 YFSETQ. The entire variable domain, with the rest obtained from reference TRBV5-1 and TRBJ2-3, is as follows: KAGVTQTPRYLIKTRGQQVTLSCSPISGHRSVSWYQQTPGQGLQFLFEYFSETQRNKGNFPGRFSGRQFSNSRSEMNVSTLELGDSALYLCASSEGSQNRYAYFGPGTRLTVL.

This clonotype has a handful of counts. The genes are TRBV20-1 and TRBJ2-1; D remains unclear. Deletions cut 7 bases from V and 0 bases from J, with 10 bases between. The CDR3 is 13 residues long. Germline values: CDR1 DFQATT, CDR2 SNEGSKA (reference sequence). CDR3 nucleotide sequence: TGCAGTGTAGAGCACAACTCCTACAATGAGCAGTTCTTC. Translating gives CSVEHNSYNEQFF.

The rearrangement links TRBV10-3 to TRBJ2-1; TRBD2 is a possible D gene (7 bases). V was trimmed by 8 bases and J by 8 bases, leaving 16 bases between them. The CDR3 covers 13 residues. Germline lookup yields CDR1 ENHRY and CDR2 SYGVKD. The CDR3 spells CAIYGGRDDEQFF. The DNA for the CDR3 is TGTGCCATCTACGGGGGGCGGGACGATGAGCAGTTCTTC.

This clonotype was seen a few times. The chain carries TRBV3-1 and TRBJ2-5; 10 nucleotides match TRBD2. V trimming: 5 bases; J trimming: 7 bases; junction bases outside the gene matches: 7. There are 14 residues in the CDR3. Germline CDR1 reads LGHDT; CDR2 reads YNNKEL (reference sequence). CDR3 protein: CASSSRVAGGTQYF. In nucleotides, the CDR3 is TGTGCCAGCAGCTCCCGGGTAGCGGGAGGGACCCAGTACTTC.

The V gene is TRBV5-1, the J gene TRBJ1-5; D unresolved. The CDR3 sequence is 14 residues long. Germline V CDR1 and CDR2: SGHRS, YFSETQ. Trimming took 4 bases from V and 6 from J, leaving 14 bases between them. CDR3 protein: CASSVDPIRQPQHF. DNA for the CDR3: TGCGCCAGCAGCGTGGATCCTATCCGTCAGCCCCAGCATTTT.

This sequence joins TRBV12-3 or TRBV12-4 and TRBJ2-1; the D is unclear. V lost 5 bases and J 3 bases, leaving 8 bases between the germline ends. CDR3 length equals 13 residues. The CDR3 nucleotides read TGTGCCAGCAGTGCCGACAACTACAATGAGCAGTTCTTC. Protein product: CASSADNYNEQFF.

This clonotype has a handful of counts. This chain connects TRBV2 to TRBJ2-5; perhaps TRBD1 as D (6 bases). Matching the DNA end better, TRBJ2-7 makes the J call doubtful. This CDR3 has 13 amino acids. The germline V gene encodes CDR1 SNHLY and CDR2 FYNNEI. The DNA for the CDR3 is TGTGCCAGCAGTCGACAGGCCTTTTACGAGCAGTACTTC. Translating gives CASSRQAFYEQYF.

Only a few counts were recorded for this clonotype. This chain connects TRBV10-3 to TRBJ2-1; 12 nucleotides align to TRBD2. CDR1 ENHRY and CDR2 SYGVKD come from the germline V gene. CDR3 size: 19 residues. The J segment lost 0 bases and the V segment lost 3 bases, leaving 9 bases of the junction unmatched. For the CDR3, the DNA is TGTGCCATCAGTGAACTTGGGACTAGCGGGTCCCGCTCCTACAATGAGCAGTTCTTC. Encoded protein: CAISELGTSGSRSYNEQFF.

This clonotype turned up a few times. The chain employs TRBV12-3 or TRBV12-4 and TRBJ2-7; D may be TRBD1 or TRBD2 (5 bases each). The CDR3 consists of 15 residues. Trimming removed 7 bases from V and 1 base from J, with 17 bases in between. CDR3 coding DNA: TGTGCCAGCACCATCACCGGGACCACTTCCTACGAGCAGTACTTC. This encodes CASTITGTTSYEQYF.

The chain recombines TRBV6-5 with TRBJ2-4; 7 bases fit TRBD1. The CDR3 covers 14 residues. V trimming: 0 bases; J trimming: 6 bases; junction bases outside the gene matches: 2. Germline lookup yields CDR1 MNHEY and CDR2 SVGAGI. This CDR3 reads CASSYSGGGNIQYF. CDR3 nucleotide sequence: TGTGCCAGCAGTTACTCAGGGGGCGGAAACATTCAGTACTTC.

CDR3: CASSPGPVGSYTF. The CDR3 bases are TGTGCCAGCAGTCCAGGGCCGGTTGGGAGCTACACCTTC. The chain has TRBV6-5 and TRBJ1-2, with a tentative D call TRBD1 (5 bases). The germline V gene encodes CDR1 MNHEY and CDR2 SVGAGI. The germline V and J ends were trimmed by 5 bases and 9 bases, with 16 bases remaining between them. The CDR3 length is 13 residues.

This clonotype has a handful of counts. In DNA form, the CDR3 reads TGTGCCAGCAGCTTAGCGCTGAACAGGGGTCACGAGCAGTACTTC. Translation: CASSLALNRGHEQYF. The gene calls are TRBV7-2 and TRBJ2-7; 7 bases are shared with TRBD1. This CDR3 has 15 amino acids. V trimming: 0 bases; J trimming: 5 bases; junction bases outside the gene matches: 7. Germline V gives CDR1 SGHTA, CDR2 FQGNSA. The complete variable domain, with remaining parts taken from reference TRBV7-2 and TRBJ2-7, reads GAGVSQSPSNKVTEKGKDVELRCDPISGHTALYWYRQSLGQGLEFLIYFQGNSAPDKSGLPSDRFSAERTGGSVSTLTIQRTQQEDSAVYLCASSLALNRGHEQYFGPGTRLTVT.

V is TRBV24-1 and J is TRBJ2-1; D uncertain. CDR1 KGHDR and CDR2 SFDVKD come from the germline V gene. The CDR3 contains 12 residues. V was shortened by 7 bases and J by 4 bases, with 7 bases between the two germline ends. CDR3 amino acids: CATSREYNEQFF. CDR3 nucleotide sequence: TGTGCCACCAGCCGTGAGTACAATGAGCAGTTCTTC.

The chain has TRBV11-3 and TRBJ2-1; perhaps TRBD2 as D (6 bases). Trimming took off 6 bases at V and 8 bases at J, with 14 bases between the two ends. The CDR3 has 13 amino acids. Per the germline V gene, CDR1 is SGHNT and CDR2 is YENEEA. The CDR3 nucleotides read TGTGCCAGCAGTAGAGGGACTGTAGATGAGCAGTTCTTC. It is translated as CASSRGTVDEQFF.